Shown below are 8 T cell receptor beta chains from a single sample sequenced in a study of control samples from healthy donors and cancer patients. Generated by immunoSEQ multiplex PCR, the TCRdb table keeps only in-frame clones and is missing some. In the table there are fewer than 200,000 clones, roughly 93% of which are singletons. The sample taken for sequencing was blood. Receptors were obtained from an older woman in good health.

The chain uses TRBV27 and TRBJ1-4; 8 bases align to TRBD1. Looked up from germline, CDR1 is MNHEY and CDR2 is SMNVEV (reference sequence). V shed 5 bases, J shed 7 bases, and the junction held 12 bases outside the gene matches. The CDR3 totals 16 residues. The CDR3 sequence is CASSRTGNQRGEKLFF. The CDR3 nucleotides read TGTGCCAGCAGTCGGACAGGGAACCAACGAGGTGAAAAACTGTTTTTT.

The chain combines TRBV6-6 with TRBJ1-4, with a weak D call TRBD1 (5 bases). Germline CDR1 and CDR2: MNHNY and SVGAGI (reference sequence). This CDR3 is built from 16 residues. V lost 3 bases to trimming and J lost 0 bases, with 11 bases between them. The CDR3 loop reads CASSYGTGSTNEKLFF. DNA of the CDR3: TGTGCCAGCAGTTATGGGACGGGCTCAACTAATGAAAAACTGTTTTTT.

V gene TRBV6-5 combines with J gene TRBJ1-6, with 8 bases lining up with TRBD1. Germline V lookup: CDR1 MNHEY, CDR2 SVGAGI. The junction had 8 bases not matched to a gene; V was cut back by 1 base and J by 9 bases. This CDR3 is 16 amino acids long. The CDR3 sequence is CASSYYSDRAGSPLHF. CDR3 DNA: TGTGCCAGCAGTTACTACTCGGACAGGGCTGGTTCACCCCTCCACTTT.

The CDR3 here is CASRLTGDDSYEQYF. The CDR3 region has the DNA TGTGCCAGCAGACTGACAGGGGACGACTCCTACGAGCAGTACTTC. The chain links TRBV6-5 to TRBJ2-7; 8 nucleotides agree with TRBD1. V lost 6 bases and J lost 0; bases outside the gene matches: 7. Per the germline V gene, CDR1 is MNHEY and CDR2 is SVGAGI. The CDR3 is 15 residues long.

The gene calls are TRBV15 and TRBJ2-2, with a possible D match to TRBD1 (5 bases). Germline V gives CDR1 LNHNV, CDR2 YYDKDF (reference sequence). Trimming took off 4 bases at V and 1 base at J, with 7 bases between the two ends. The CDR3 has 14 amino acids. The CDR3 here is CATSKGQNTGELFF. The CDR3 nucleotides are TGTGCCACCAGCAAAGGACAGAACACCGGGGAGCTGTTTTTT.

The genes are TRBV6-5 and TRBJ1-5; 7 positions match TRBD1. There are 13 residues in the CDR3. The V gene's germline CDR1 is MNHEY and CDR2 SVGAGI. With 6 bases clipped from V and 6 bases from J, the junction kept 5 bases outside the gene matches. Here the CDR3 reads CASRDRVTQPQHF. DNA for the CDR3: TGTGCCAGCAGAGACAGGGTTACTCAGCCCCAGCATTTT.

The chain joins TRBV19 to TRBJ1-5, with D uncertain. The germline V gene encodes CDR1 LNHDA and CDR2 SQIVND (reference sequence). This CDR3 contains 13 residues. V was shortened by 7 bases and J by 4 bases, with 11 bases between the two germline ends. The DNA for the CDR3 is TGTGCCAGTATGTTGGACCGTAATCAGCCCCAGCATTTT. Protein sequence: CASMLDRNQPQHF. Full variable domain (remainder filled in from reference TRBV19 and TRBJ1-5): DGGITQSPKYLFRKEGQNVTLSCEQNLNHDAMYWYRQDPGQGLRLIYYSQIVNDFQKGDIAEGYSVSREKKESFPLTVTSAQKNPTAFYLCASMLDRNQPQHFGDGTRLSIL.

The chain joins TRBV10-3 to TRBJ1-5; D call uncertain. Germline-derived CDR1 and CDR2 are ENHRY and SYGVKD. CDR3 length equals 14 residues. V lost 2 bases to trimming and J lost 1 base, with 6 bases between them. This CDR3 reads CAISEKRSNQPQHF. The CDR3 nucleotides are TGTGCCATCAGTGAGAAGAGAAGCAATCAGCCCCAGCATTTT.